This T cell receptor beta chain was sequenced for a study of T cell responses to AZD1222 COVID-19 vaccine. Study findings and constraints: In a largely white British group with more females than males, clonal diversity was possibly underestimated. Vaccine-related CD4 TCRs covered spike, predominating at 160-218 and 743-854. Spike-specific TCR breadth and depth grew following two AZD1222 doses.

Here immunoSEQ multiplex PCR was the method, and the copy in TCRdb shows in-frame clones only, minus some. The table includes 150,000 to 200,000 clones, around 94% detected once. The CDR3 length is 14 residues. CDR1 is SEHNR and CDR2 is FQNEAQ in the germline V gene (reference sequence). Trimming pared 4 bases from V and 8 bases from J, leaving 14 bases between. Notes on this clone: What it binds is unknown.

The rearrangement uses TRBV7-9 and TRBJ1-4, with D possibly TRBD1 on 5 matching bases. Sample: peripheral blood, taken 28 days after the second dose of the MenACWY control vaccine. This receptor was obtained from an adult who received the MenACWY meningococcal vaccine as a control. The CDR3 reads CASSSRDFREKLFF. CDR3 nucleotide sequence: TGTGCCAGCAGCTCCAGGGATTTTCGCGAAAAACTGTTTTTT.